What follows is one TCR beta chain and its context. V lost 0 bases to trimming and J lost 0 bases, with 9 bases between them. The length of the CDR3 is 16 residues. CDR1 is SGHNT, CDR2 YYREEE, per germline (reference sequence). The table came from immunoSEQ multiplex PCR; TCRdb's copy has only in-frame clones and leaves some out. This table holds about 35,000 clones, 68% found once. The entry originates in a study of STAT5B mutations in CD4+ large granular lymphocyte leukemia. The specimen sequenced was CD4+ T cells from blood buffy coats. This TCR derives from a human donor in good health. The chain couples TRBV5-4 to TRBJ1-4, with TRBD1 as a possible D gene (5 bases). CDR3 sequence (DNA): TGTGCCAGCAGCTTGGGGGTGGGGGCAACTAATGAAAAACTGTTTTTT. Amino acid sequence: CASSLGVGATNEKLFF.